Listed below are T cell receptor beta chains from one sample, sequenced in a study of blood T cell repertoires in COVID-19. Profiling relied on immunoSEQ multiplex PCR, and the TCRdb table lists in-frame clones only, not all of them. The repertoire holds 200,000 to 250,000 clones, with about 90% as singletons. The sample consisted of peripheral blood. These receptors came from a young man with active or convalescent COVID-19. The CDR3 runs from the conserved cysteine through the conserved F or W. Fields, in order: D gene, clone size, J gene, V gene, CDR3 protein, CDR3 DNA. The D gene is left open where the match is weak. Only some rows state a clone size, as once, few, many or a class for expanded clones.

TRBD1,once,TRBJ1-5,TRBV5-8,CASRGTGTGNQPQHF,TGTGCCAGCAGAGGGACAGGGACGGGCAATCAGCCCCAGCATTTT
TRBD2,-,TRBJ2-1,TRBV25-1,CASSGMTSGQQFF,TGTGCCAGCAGTGGTATGACTAGCGGCCAGCAGTTCTTC
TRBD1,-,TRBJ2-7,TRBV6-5,CASAPGGMYEQYF,TGTGCCAGCGCCCCAGGGGGTATGTACGAGCAGTACTTC
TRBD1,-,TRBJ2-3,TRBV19,CASSPTGGPLSF,TGTGCCAGTAGTCCAACAGGGGGTCCATTGAGTTTT
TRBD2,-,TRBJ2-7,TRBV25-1,CASSEGTSGIYEQYF,TGTGCCAGCAGTGAAGGGACTAGCGGAATCTACGAGCAGTACTTC
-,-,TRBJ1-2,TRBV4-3,CASSQERFDSNYGYTF,TGCGCCAGCAGCCAAGAACGGTTTGACAGTAACTATGGCTACACCTTC
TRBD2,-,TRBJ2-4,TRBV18,CASSRLAGDERVAKNIQYF,TGTGCCAGCTCACGACTAGCGGGAGATGAACGGGTAGCCAAAAACATTCAGTACTTC
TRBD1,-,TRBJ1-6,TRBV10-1,CATSDRGNNSPLHF,TGCGCCACCTCGGACAGGGGGAATAATTCACCCCTCCACTTT
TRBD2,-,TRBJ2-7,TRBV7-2,CASSFPLAGIHEQYF,TGTGCCAGCAGCTTCCCACTAGCGGGAATACACGAGCAGTACTTC
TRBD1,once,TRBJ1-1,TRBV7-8,CASSLSRTGGTEAFF,TGTGCCAGCAGCCTTTCTAGGACAGGGGGAACTGAAGCTTTCTTT
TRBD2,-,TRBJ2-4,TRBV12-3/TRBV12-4,CASSKLAGGIQYF,TGTGCCAGCAGTAAACTAGCGGGTGGCATTCAGTACTTC
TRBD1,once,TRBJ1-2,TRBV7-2,CASSDRGRNYGYTF,TGTGCCAGCAGCGACAGGGGGCGAAACTATGGCTACACCTTC
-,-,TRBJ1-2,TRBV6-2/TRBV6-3,CASSFGYGYTF,TGCGCCAGCAGTTTCGGCTATGGCTACACCTTC
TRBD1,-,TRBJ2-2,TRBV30,CASTRNRGHGELFF,TGTGCCAGCACGAGGAACAGGGGGCACGGGGAGCTGTTTTTT
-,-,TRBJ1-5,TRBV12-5,CASGPAYTTPQHF,TGTGCTAGTGGACCTGCATACACCACGCCCCAGCATTTT
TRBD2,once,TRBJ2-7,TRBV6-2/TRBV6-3,CASSYQSSSGRSYEQYF,TGTGCCAGCAGTTACCAAAGTTCTAGCGGGAGGTCCTACGAGCAGTACTTC
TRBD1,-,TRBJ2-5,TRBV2,CASSDGGQGQETQYF,TGTGCCAGCAGTGATGGGGGACAGGGGCAAGAGACCCAGTACTTC
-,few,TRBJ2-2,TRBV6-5,CASSQGLANTGELFF,TGTGCCAGCAGTCAGGGACTCGCGAACACCGGGGAGCTGTTTTTT
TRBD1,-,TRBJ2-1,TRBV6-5,CASSKGANEQFF,TGTGCCAGCAGTAAGGGGGCTAATGAGCAGTTCTTC
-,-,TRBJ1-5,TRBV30,CAWSLETGITSSNQPQHF,TGTGCCTGGAGTTTGGAAACAGGGATAACGAGTAGCAATCAGCCCCAGCATTTT
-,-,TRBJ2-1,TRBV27,CASSLALGVNEQFF,TGTGCCAGCAGTCTCGCCCTCGGAGTCAATGAGCAGTTCTTC
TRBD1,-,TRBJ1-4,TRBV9,CASQGAAIEKLFF,TGTGCCAGCCAGGGGGCCGCAATTGAAAAACTGTTTTTT
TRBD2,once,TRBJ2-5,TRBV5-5,CASSESGRVQETQYF,TGTGCCAGCAGCGAAAGCGGGAGAGTCCAAGAGACCCAGTACTTC
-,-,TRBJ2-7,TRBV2,CASSPEMYEQYF,TGTGCCAGCAGTCCCGAGATGTACGAGCAGTACTTC
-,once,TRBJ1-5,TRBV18,CASSPNRLNQPQHF,TGTGCCAGCTCACCAAACAGGCTCAATCAGCCCCAGCATTTT
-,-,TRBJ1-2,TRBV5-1,CASSGQGSGYTF,TGCGCCAGCAGCGGCCAGGGTAGCGGCTACACCTTC
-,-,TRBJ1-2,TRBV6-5,CAISRAGGGGYTF,TGTGCCATCTCCAGAGCGGGGGGCGGTGGCTACACCTTC
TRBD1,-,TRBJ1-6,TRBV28,CASSSLGQGHNSPLHF,TGTGCCAGCAGTTCACTAGGACAGGGCCATAATTCACCCCTCCACTTT
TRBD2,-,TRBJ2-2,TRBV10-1,CASAWGGSGGELFF,TGCGCCAGCGCGTGGGGCGGGAGTGGCGGGGAGCTGTTTTTT
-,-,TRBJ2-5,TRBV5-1,CASSLGAVGRGQETQYF,TGCGCCAGCAGCTTGGGGGCGGTTGGCAGGGGTCAAGAGACCCAGTACTTC
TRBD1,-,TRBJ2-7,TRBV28,CASSRDRGSSNEQYF,TGTGCCAGCAGTCGGGACAGGGGATCGTCAAACGAGCAGTACTTC
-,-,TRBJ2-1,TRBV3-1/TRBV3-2,CASSRETAYNEQFF,TGTGCCAGCAGCCGGGAGACCGCCTACAATGAGCAGTTCTTC
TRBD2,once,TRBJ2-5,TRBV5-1,CASSSDGGQETQYF,TGCGCCAGCAGCAGCGACGGGGGGCAAGAGACCCAGTACTTC
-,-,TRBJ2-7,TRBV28,CASSRGGEKYEQYF,TGTGCCAGCAGTCGCGGGGGCGAAAAGTACGAGCAGTACTTC
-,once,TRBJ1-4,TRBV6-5,CASSYGGANEKLFF,TGTGCCAGCAGTTACGGAGGGGCTAATGAAAAACTGTTTTTT
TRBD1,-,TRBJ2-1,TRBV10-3,CAISERGLSYNEQFF,TGTGCCATCAGTGAGAGGGGGCTCTCCTACAATGAGCAGTTCTTC
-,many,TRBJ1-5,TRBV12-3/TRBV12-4,CASLRGGNQPQHF,TGTGCCAGCCTCCGCGGGGGGAATCAGCCCCAGCATTTT